These 9 T cell receptor beta chains were all obtained from the same sample, sequenced in a study of blood T cell repertoires in COVID-19. Produced via immunoSEQ multiplex PCR; TCRdb's table is partial and in-frame only. The data contain 27,000 or so clones, around 90% of them singletons. Sequenced input: peripheral blood. The source of these receptors is a woman between 50 and 59 years old with active COVID-19.

The chain has TRBV24-1 and TRBJ1-2, with TRBD1 identical over 8 bases. The V segment lost 7 bases and the J segment 6 bases; nucleotides outside the gene matches: 6. CDR1 is KGHDR and CDR2 is SFDVKD in the germline V gene. The CDR3 extends over 13 amino acids. The CDR3 loop is CATRQGANDGYTF. The CDR3 DNA reads TGTGCCACCAGGCAGGGGGCGAACGATGGCTACACCTTC.

This sequence joins TRBV28 and TRBJ2-2; 12 bases line up with TRBD2. Germline assignment: CDR1 MDHEN and CDR2 SYDVKM. This CDR3 is 17 amino acids long. Unmatched junction bases numbered 5, after V lost 4 bases and J lost 2 bases. CDR3 region: CASSSSGRALNTGELFF. The CDR3 bases are TGTGCCAGCAGTTCTAGCGGGAGGGCACTTAACACCGGGGAGCTGTTTTTT.

The chain uses TRBV5-1 and TRBJ2-2; 7 bases map to TRBD1. Germline CDR1 and CDR2: SGHRS and YFSETQ. This CDR3 has 15 residues. V lost 4 bases, J lost 3 bases, and 6 bases stayed unmatched. In nucleotides, the CDR3 is TGCGCCAGCAGCCCCAGGGGGAGAGACACCGGGGAGCTGTTTTTT. It translates to CASSPRGRDTGELFF.

This chain connects TRBV6-1 to TRBJ1-2, with 9 bases matching TRBD1. The junction had 5 bases not matched to a gene; V was cut back by 1 base and J by 8 bases. The germline V gene encodes CDR1 MNHNS and CDR2 SASEGT. CDR3 size: 14 residues. CDR3 amino acids: CASSEGGQGRGYTF. The CDR3 coding sequence is TGTGCCAGCAGTGAAGGCGGACAGGGGAGGGGCTACACCTTC.

The chain couples TRBV6-5 to TRBJ1-6; D is perhaps TRBD1 (5 bases). V was shortened by 7 bases and J by 10 bases, with 17 bases between the two germline ends. The CDR3 sequence is 14 residues long. The germline CDR1 and CDR2 sequences are MNHEY and SVGAGI. The CDR3 region has the DNA TGTGCCAGCAAGGTCGGCAGGGTCGAGTCACCCCTCCACTTT. This gives the protein CASKVGRVESPLHF.

Remarks on this clone: At one boundary the junction diverges from the germline segment, which might be a read error. This rearrangement joins TRBV30 to TRBJ2-7; TRBD1 might be the D (6 bases). The CDR3 sequence is 12 residues long. CDR1 GTSNPN and CDR2 SVGIG come from the germline V gene (reference sequence). The CDR3 here is CAWSTDRIPRNF. The CDR3 region has the DNA TGTGCCTGGAGTACAGACAGGATCCCTCGAAACTTC.

The chain links TRBV19 to TRBJ2-7; maybe TRBD2 (6 bases). The germline V gene encodes CDR1 LNHDA and CDR2 SQIVND (reference sequence). V lost 11 bases to trimming and J lost 0 bases, with 17 bases between them. The CDR3 extends over 14 amino acids. The CDR3 protein is CAPNYGGGSYEQYF. The DNA for the CDR3 is TGTGCCCCCAACTACGGGGGTGGCTCCTACGAGCAGTACTTC.

The chain combines TRBV9 with TRBJ1-3; D uncertain. This CDR3 region has 15 residues. V dropped 0 bases and J dropped 2 bases, with 9 bases sitting between them. Germline V gene sequence: CDR1 SGDLS, CDR2 YYNGEE. Here the CDR3 reads CASSVDGGPGNTIYF. The CDR3 coding sequence is TGTGCCAGCAGCGTAGACGGAGGGCCTGGAAACACCATATATTTT. The entire variable domain, with the rest obtained from reference TRBV9 and TRBJ1-3, is as follows: DSGVTQTPKHLITATGQRVTLRCSPRSGDLSVYWYQQSLDQGLQFLIQYYNGEERAKGNILERFSAQQFPDLHSELNLSSLELGDSALYFCASSVDGGPGNTIYFGEGSWLTVV.

This clone was observed once. The chain has TRBV15 and TRBJ2-1; 9 bases align to TRBD2. V was clipped by 0 bases and J by 4 bases; unmatched bases: 4. The length of the CDR3 is 16 residues. Germline values: CDR1 LNHNV, CDR2 YYDKDF (reference sequence). CDR3 DNA sequence: TGTGCCACCAGCAGAGATCACACTAGCGGGTACAATGAGCAGTTCTTC. Its translation is CATSRDHTSGYNEQFF. The full variable domain, its missing parts supplied by reference TRBV15 and TRBJ2-1, is DAMVIQNPRYQVTQFGKPVTLSCSQTLNHNVMYWYQQKSSQAPKLLFHYYDKDFNNEADTPDNFQSRRPNTSFCFLDIRSPGLGDTAMYLCATSRDHTSGYNEQFFGPGTRLTVL.